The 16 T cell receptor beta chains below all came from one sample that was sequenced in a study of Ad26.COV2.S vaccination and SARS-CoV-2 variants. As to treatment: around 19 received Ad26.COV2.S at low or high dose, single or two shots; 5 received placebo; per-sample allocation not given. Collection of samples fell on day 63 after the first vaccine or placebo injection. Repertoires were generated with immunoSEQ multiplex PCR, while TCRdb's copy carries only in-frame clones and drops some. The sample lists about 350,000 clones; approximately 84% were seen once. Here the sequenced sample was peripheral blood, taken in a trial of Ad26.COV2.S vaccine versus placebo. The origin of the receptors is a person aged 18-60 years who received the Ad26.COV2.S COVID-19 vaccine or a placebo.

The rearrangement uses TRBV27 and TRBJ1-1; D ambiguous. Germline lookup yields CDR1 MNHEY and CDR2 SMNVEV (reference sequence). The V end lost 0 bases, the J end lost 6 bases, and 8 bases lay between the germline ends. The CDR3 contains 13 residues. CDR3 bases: TGTGCCAGCAGTTTATCGGGGTTCTCTGAAGCTTTCTTT. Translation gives CASSLSGFSEAFF.

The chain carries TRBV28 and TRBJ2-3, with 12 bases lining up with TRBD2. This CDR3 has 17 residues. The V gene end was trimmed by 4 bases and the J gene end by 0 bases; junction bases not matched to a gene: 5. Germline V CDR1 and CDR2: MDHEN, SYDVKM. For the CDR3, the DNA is TGTGCCAGCAGTTCGACTAGCGGGAGCATTAGCACAGATACGCAGTATTTT. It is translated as CASSSTSGSISTDTQYF.

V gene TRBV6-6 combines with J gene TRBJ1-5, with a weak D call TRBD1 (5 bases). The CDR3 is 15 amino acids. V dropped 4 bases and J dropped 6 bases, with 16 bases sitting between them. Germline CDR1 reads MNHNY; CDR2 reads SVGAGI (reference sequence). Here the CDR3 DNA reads TGTGCCAGCAGTTCCGGGGCCGAGGGCGGTCAGCCCCAGCATTTT. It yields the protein CASSSGAEGGQPQHF.

The CDR3 DNA is TGTGCCAGCAGCCTATTCAGAACGAACACTGAAGCTTTCTTT. Residues: CASSLFRTNTEAFF. This sequence joins TRBV11-2 and TRBJ1-1; no clear D gene. Germline V gives CDR1 SGHAT, CDR2 FQNNGV. The CDR3 contains 14 residues. Trimming removed 5 bases from V and 1 base from J, with 11 bases in between.

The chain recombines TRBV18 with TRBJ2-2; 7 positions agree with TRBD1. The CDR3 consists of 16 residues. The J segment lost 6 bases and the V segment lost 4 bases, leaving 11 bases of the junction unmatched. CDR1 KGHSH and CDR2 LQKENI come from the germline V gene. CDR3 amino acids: CASSLQQGMESGELFF. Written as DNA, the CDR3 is TGTGCCAGCTCACTTCAACAGGGGATGGAGTCCGGGGAGCTGTTTTTT.

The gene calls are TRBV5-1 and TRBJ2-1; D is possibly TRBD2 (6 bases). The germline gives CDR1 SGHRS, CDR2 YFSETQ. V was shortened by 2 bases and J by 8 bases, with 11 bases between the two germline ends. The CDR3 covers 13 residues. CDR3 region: CASSFERVHEQFF. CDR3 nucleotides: TGCGCCAGCAGCTTTGAGCGGGTCCATGAGCAGTTCTTC.

The CDR3 reads CASSSSVTYEQYF. The CDR3 region has the DNA TGTGCCAGCAGCAGTAGCGTAACCTACGAGCAGTACTTC. This sequence joins TRBV6-5 and TRBJ2-7, with a possible D match to TRBD2 (5 bases). The length of the CDR3 is 13 residues. CDR1 MNHEY and CDR2 SVGAGI come from the germline V gene. The V end was cut by 6 bases, the J end by 2 bases, with 11 bases between.

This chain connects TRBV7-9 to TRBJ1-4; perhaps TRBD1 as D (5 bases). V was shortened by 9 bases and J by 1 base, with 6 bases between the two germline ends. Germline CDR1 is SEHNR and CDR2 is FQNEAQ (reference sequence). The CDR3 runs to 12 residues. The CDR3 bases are TGTGCCAGTCAGGGAACTAATGAAAAACTGTTTTTT. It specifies CASQGTNEKLFF.

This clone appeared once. The DNA for the CDR3 is TGCGCCAGCAGCGGGGAGTCCCCCAGAGGAAATTCACCCCTCCACTTT. Translating gives CASSGESPRGNSPLHF. V is TRBV4-1 and J is TRBJ1-6, with no clear D. Between the trimmed V and J ends, which lost 5 bases and 7 bases, there was a span of 18 bases. The V gene's germline CDR1 is MGHRA and CDR2 YSYEKL. The CDR3 extends over 16 amino acids.

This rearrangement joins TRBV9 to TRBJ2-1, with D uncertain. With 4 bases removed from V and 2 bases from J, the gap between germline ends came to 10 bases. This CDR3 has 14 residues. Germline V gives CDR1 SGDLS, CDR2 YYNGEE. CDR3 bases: TGTGCCAGCAGCCGCGACAACACCTACAATGAGCAGTTCTTC. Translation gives CASSRDNTYNEQFF.

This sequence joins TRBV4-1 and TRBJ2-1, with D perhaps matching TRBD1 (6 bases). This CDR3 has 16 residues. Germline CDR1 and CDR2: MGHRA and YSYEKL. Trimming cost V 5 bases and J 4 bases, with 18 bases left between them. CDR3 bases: TGCGCCAGCAGCAACCGGGACAACAACCCTTACAATGAGCAGTTCTTC. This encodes CASSNRDNNPYNEQFF.

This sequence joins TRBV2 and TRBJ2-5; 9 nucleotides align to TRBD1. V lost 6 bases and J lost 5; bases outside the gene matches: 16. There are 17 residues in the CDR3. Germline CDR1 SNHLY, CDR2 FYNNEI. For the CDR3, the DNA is TGTGCCAGCAGGCGGGGGCCCTCGGGACAGGGCCGGGAGACCCAGTACTTC. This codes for CASRRGPSGQGRETQYF.

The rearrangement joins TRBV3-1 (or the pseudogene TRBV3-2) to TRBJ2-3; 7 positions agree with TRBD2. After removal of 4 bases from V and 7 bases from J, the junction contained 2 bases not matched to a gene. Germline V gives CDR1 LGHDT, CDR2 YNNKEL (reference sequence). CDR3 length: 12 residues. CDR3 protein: CASSLLANTQYF. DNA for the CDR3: TGTGCCAGCAGCCTACTAGCGAATACGCAGTATTTT.

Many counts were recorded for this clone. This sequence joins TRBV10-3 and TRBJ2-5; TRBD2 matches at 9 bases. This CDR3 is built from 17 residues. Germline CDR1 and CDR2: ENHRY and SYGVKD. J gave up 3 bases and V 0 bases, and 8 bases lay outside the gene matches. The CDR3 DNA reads TGTGCCATCAGTGAGTCGATCCAGACTAGCGGAAAAGAGACCCAGTACTTC. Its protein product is CAISESIQTSGKETQYF.

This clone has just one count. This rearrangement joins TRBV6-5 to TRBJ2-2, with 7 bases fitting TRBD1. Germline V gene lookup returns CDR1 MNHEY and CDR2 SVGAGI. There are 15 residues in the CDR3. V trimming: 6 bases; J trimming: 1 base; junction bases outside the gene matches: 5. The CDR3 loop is CASRKQGLNTGELFF. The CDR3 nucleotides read TGTGCCAGCAGGAAACAGGGGCTGAACACCGGGGAGCTGTTTTTT.

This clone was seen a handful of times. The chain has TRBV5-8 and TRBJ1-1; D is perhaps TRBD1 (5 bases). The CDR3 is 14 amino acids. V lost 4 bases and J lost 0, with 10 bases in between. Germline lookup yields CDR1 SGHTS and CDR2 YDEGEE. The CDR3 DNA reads TGTGCCAGCAGCCTAGGGGCGCTGAACACTGAAGCTTTCTTT. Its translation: CASSLGALNTEAFF.